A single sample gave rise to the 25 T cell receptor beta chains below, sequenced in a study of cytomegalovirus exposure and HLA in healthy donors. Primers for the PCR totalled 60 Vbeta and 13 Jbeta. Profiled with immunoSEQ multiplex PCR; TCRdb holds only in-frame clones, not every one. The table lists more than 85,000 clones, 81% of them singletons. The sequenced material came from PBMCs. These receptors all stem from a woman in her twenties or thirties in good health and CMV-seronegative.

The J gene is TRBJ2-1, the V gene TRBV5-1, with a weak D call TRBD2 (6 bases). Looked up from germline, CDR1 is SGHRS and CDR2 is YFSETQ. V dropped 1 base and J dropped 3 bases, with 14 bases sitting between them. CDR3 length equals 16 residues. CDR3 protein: CASSLMGGENYNEQFF. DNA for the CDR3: TGCGCCAGCAGCTTGATGGGGGGAGAGAACTACAATGAGCAGTTCTTC.

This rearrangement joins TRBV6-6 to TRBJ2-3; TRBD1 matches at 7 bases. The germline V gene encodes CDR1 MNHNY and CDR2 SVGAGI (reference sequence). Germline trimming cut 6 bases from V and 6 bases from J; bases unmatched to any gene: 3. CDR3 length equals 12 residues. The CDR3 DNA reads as TGTGCCAGCAGCTCCAGGGGGGATACGCAGTATTTT. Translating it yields CASSSRGDTQYF.

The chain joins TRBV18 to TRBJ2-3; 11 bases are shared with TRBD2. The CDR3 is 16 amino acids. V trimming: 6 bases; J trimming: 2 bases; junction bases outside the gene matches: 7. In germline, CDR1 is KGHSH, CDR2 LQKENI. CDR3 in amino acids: CASSLGTSGNTDTQYF. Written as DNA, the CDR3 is TGTGCCAGCTCGCTGGGGACTAGCGGAAACACAGATACGCAGTATTTT.

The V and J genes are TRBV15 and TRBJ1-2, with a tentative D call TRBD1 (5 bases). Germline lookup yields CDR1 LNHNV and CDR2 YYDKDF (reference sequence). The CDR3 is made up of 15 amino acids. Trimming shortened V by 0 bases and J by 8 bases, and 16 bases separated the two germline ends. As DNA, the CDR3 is TGTGCCACCAGCAGAGATGATCTCGGGGGTGGCGGCTACACCTTC. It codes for CATSRDDLGGGGYTF. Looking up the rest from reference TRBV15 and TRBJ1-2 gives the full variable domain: DAMVIQNPRYQVTQFGKPVTLSCSQTLNHNVMYWYQQKSSQAPKLLFHYYDKDFNNEADTPDNFQSRRPNTSFCFLDIRSPGLGDTAMYLCATSRDDLGGGGYTFGSGTRLTVV.

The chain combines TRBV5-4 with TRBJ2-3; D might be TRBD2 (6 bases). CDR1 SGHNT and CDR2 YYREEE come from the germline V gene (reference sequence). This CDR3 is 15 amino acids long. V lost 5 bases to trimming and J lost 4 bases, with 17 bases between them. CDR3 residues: CASRLGAGSPDTQYF. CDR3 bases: TGTGCCAGCAGATTAGGGGCGGGGTCGCCAGATACGCAGTATTTT.

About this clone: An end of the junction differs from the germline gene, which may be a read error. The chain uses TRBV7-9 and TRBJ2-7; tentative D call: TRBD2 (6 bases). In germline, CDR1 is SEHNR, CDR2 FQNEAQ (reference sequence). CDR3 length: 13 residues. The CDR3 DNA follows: TGTTCCAGCAGCCCCCGGGGGAACTACGAGCAGTACTTC. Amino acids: CSSSPRGNYEQYF. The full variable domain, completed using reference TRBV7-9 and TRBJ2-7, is DTGVSQNPRHKITKRGQNVTFRCDPISEHNRLYWYRQTLGQGPEFLTYFQNEAQLEKSRLLSDRFSAERPKGSFSTLEIQRTEQGDSAMYLCSSSPRGNYEQYFGPGTRLTVT.

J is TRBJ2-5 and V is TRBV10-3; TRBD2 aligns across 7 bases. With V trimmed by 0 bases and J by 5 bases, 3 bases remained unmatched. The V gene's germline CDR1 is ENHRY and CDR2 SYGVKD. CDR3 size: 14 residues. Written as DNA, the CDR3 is TGTGCCATCAGTGAGTCAGGGAGGGGCGAGACCCAGTACTTC. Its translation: CAISESGRGETQYF.

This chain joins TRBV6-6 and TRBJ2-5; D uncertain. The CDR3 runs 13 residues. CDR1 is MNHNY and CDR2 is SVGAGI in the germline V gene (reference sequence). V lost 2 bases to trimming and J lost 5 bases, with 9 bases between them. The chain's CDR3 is CASSYRPEETQYF. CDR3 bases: TGTGCCAGCAGTTACCGCCCGGAGGAGACCCAGTACTTC.

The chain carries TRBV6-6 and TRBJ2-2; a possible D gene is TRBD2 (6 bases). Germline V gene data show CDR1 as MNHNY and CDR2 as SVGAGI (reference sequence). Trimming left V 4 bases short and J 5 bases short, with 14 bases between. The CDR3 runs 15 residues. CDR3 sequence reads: CASSSPGLQTGELFF. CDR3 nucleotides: TGTGCCAGCAGTTCACCGGGACTTCAAACCGGGGAGCTGTTTTTT.

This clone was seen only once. The CDR3 spells CASSVGRLNTGELFF. In nucleotides, the CDR3 is TGTGCCAGCAGCGTAGGGAGGTTGAACACCGGGGAGCTGTTTTTT. The chain recombines TRBV9 with TRBJ2-2, with D maybe TRBD2 (5 bases). The CDR3 extends over 15 amino acids. Germline lookup yields CDR1 SGDLS and CDR2 YYNGEE. V lost 0 bases and J lost 1, with 7 bases in between.

The CDR3 sequence is CASSLVGPGEKLFF. The CDR3 coding sequence is TGTGCCAGCAGCTTGGTGGGGCCCGGAGAAAAACTGTTTTTT. V and J are TRBV11-1 and TRBJ1-4; D perhaps matches TRBD1 (5 bases). Germline V CDR1 and CDR2: SGHAT, FQDESV (reference sequence). Trimming removed 3 bases from V and 8 bases from J, with 13 bases in between. The CDR3 sequence is 14 residues long.

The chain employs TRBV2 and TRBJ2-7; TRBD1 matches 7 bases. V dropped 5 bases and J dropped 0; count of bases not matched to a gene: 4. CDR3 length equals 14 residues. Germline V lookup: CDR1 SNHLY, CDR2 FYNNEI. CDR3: CASSYRGPSYEQYF. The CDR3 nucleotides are TGTGCCAGCAGTTACAGGGGACCCTCCTACGAGCAGTACTTC.

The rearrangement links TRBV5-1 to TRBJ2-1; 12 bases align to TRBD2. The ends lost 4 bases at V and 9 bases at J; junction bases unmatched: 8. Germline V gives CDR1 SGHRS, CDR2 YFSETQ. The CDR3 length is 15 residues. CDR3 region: CASSTGLAGSGEQFF. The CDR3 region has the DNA TGCGCCAGCAGCACAGGACTAGCGGGATCTGGTGAGCAGTTCTTC.

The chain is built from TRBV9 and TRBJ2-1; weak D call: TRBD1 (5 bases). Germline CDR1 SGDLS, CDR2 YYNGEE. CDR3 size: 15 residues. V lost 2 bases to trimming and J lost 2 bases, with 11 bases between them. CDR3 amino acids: CASSVRDSAYNEQFF. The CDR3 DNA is TGTGCCAGCAGCGTCAGGGATTCAGCCTACAATGAGCAGTTCTTC.

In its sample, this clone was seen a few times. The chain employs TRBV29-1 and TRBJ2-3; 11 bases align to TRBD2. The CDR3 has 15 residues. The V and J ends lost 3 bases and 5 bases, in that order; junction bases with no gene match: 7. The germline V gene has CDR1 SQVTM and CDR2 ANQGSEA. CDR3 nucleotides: TGCAGCGTTGACCAAGGGACTAGCGGAAAAGATACGCAGTATTTT. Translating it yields CSVDQGTSGKDTQYF.

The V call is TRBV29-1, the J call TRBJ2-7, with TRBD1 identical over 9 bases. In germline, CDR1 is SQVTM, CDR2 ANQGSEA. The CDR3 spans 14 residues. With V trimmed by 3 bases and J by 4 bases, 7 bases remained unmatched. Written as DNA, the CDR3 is TGCAGCGTTGAGGACAGGGGAAGTCGATACGAGCAGTACTTC. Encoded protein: CSVEDRGSRYEQYF.

In DNA form, the CDR3 reads TGCGCCAGCAGCTTTCGGGACTCTGGGCCGGAGGAGACCCAGTACTTC. This encodes CASSFRDSGPEETQYF. This sequence joins TRBV5-1 and TRBJ2-5, with a tentative D call TRBD2 (6 bases). The germline CDR1 and CDR2 sequences are SGHRS and YFSETQ. V was clipped by 2 bases and J by 5 bases, with 19 bases between them. This CDR3 comprises 16 residues.

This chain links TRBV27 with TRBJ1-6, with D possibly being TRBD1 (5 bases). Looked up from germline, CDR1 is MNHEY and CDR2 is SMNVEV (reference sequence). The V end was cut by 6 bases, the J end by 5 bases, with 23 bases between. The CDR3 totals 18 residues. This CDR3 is CASRLSGAPLINNSPLHF. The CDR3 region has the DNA TGTGCCAGCAGGCTGAGTGGGGCACCCTTAATTAATAATTCACCCCTCCACTTT.

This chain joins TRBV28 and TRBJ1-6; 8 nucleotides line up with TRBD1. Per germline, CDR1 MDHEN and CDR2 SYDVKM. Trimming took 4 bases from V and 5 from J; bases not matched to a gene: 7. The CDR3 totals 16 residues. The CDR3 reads CASSSQGASDNSPLHF. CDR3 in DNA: TGTGCCAGCAGTTCGCAGGGGGCCTCGGATAATTCACCCCTCCACTTT.

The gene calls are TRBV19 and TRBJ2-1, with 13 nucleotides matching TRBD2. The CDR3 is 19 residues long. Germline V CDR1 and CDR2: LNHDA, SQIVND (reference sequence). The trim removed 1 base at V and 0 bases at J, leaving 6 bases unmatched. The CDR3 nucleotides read TGTGCCAGTAGTATAGTAGGAGGGACTAGCGGGACCTCCTACAATGAGCAGTTCTTC. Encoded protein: CASSIVGGTSGTSYNEQFF.

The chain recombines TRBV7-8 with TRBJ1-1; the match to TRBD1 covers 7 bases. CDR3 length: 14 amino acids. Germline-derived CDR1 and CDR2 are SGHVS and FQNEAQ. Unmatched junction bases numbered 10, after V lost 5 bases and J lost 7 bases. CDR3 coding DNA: TGTGCCAGCAGCGCCCGACAGGGCGGCGTTGAAGCTTTCTTT. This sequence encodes CASSARQGGVEAFF.

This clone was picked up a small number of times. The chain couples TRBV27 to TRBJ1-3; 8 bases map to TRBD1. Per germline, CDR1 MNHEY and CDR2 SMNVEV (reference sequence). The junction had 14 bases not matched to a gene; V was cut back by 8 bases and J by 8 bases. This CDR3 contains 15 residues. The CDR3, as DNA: TGTGCCAGCTCCCCCGGACAGGGATGGTTAGACACCATATATTTT. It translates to CASSPGQGWLDTIYF.

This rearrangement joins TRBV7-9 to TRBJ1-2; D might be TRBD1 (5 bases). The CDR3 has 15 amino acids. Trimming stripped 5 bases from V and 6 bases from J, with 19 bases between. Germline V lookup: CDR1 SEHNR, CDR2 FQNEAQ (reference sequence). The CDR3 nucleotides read TGTGCCAGCAGCCTAGGCGGGGACGCGGGGCATGGCTACACCTTC. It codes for CASSLGGDAGHGYTF. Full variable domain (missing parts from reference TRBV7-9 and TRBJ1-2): DTGVSQNPRHKITKRGQNVTFRCDPISEHNRLYWYRQTLGQGPEFLTYFQNEAQLEKSRLLSDRFSAERPKGSFSTLEIQRTEQGDSAMYLCASSLGGDAGHGYTFGSGTRLTVV.

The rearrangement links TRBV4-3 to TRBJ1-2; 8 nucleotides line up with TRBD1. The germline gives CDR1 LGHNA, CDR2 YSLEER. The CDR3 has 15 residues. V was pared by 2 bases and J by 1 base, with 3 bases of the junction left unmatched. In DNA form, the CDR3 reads TGCGCCAGCAGCCAATACGGACAGGGTAACTATGGCTACACCTTC. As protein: CASSQYGQGNYGYTF.

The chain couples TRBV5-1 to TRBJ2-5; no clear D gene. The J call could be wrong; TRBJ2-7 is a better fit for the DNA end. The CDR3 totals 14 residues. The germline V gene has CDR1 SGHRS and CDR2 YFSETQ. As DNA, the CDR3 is TGCGCCAGCAGCTTGGAAGGCGGTAACTACGAGCAGTACTTC. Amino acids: CASSLEGGNYEQYF.